This T cell receptor beta chain was observed in a study of technical replicates of blood from four donors. Trimming took off 3 bases at V and 2 bases at J, with 13 bases between the two ends. The CDR3 is made up of 15 amino acids. Germline V CDR1 and CDR2: KGHSH, LQKENI. The data were produced by immunoSEQ multiplex PCR, yet TCRdb's version contains in-frame clones alone and is incomplete. The table lists under 90,000 clones, roughly 96% of them singletons. The sample was T cells isolated from PBMCs. This chain joins TRBV18 and TRBJ1-2; unclear D gene. The source of this sequence is a human donor in good health. The CDR3 loop is CASSPPSLLNYGYTF. In DNA form, the CDR3 reads TGTGCCAGCTCACCCCCCAGTCTGCTGAACTATGGCTACACCTTC. The whole variable domain, remainder taken from reference TRBV18 and TRBJ1-2, is NAGVMQNPRHLVRRRGQEARLRCSPMKGHSHVYWYRQLPEEGLKFMVYLQKENIIDESGMPKERFSAEFPKEGPSILRIQQVVRGDSAAYFCASSPPSLLNYGYTFGSGTRLTVV.